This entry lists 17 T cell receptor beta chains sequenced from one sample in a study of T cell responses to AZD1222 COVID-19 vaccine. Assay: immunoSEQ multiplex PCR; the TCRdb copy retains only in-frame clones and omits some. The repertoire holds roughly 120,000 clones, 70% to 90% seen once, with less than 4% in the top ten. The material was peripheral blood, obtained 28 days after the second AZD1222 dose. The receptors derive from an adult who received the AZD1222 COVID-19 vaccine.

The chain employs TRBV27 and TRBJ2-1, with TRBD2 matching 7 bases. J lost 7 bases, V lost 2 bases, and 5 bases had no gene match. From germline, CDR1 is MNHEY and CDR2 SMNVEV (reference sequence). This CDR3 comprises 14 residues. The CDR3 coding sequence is TGTGCCAGCAGTTTAGCGGGAGCGTATAATGAGCAGTTCTTC. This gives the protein CASSLAGAYNEQFF.

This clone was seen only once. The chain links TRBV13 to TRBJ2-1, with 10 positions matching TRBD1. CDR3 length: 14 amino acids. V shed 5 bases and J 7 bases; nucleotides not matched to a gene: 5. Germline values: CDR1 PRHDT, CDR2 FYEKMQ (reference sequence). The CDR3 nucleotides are TGTGCCAGCAGCCACGGACAGGGGGGGAATGAGCAGTTCTTC. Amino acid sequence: CASSHGQGGNEQFF.

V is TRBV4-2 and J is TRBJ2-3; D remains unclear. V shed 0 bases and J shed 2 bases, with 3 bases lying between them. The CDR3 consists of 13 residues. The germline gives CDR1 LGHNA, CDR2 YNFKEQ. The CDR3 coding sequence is TGTGCCAGCAGCCAAGAGAACACAGATACGCAGTATTTT. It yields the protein CASSQENTDTQYF.

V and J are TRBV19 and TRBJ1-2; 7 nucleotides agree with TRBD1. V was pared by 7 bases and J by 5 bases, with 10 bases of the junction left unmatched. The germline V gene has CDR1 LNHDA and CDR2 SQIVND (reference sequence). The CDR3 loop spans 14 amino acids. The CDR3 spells CASKPPGQTYGYTF. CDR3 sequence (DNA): TGTGCCAGTAAACCACCGGGACAGACATATGGCTACACCTTC.

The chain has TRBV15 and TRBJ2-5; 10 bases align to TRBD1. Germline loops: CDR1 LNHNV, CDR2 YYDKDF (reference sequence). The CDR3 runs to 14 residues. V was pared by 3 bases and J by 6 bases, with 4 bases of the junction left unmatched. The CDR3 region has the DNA TGTGCCACCAGCAGCCGACAGGGGGCGAAGACCCAGTACTTC. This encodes CATSSRQGAKTQYF.

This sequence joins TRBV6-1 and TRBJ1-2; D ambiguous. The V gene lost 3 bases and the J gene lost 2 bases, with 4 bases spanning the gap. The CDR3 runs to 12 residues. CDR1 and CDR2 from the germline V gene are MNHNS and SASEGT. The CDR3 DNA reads TGTGCCAGCAGTGATTTCAACTATGGCTACACCTTC. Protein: CASSDFNYGYTF.

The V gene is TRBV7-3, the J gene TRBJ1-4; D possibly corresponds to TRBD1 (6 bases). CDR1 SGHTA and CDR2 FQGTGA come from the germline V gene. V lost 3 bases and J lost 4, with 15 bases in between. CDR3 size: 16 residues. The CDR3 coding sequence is TGTGCCAGCAGCTTTTTCGGCGCAGGGGTTAATGAAAAACTGTTTTTT. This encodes CASSFFGAGVNEKLFF.

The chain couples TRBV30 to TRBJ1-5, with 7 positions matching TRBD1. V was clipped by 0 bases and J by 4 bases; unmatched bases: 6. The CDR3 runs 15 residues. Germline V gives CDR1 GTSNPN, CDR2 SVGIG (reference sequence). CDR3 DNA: TGTGCCTGGAGTGTTAGTGGGACAGATAATCAGCCCCAGCATTTT. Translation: CAWSVSGTDNQPQHF.

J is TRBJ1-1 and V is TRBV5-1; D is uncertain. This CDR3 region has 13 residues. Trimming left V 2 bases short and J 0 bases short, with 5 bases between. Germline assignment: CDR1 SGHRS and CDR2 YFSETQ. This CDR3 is CASSLEMNTEAFF. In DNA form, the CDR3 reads TGCGCCAGCAGCTTAGAAATGAACACTGAAGCTTTCTTT.

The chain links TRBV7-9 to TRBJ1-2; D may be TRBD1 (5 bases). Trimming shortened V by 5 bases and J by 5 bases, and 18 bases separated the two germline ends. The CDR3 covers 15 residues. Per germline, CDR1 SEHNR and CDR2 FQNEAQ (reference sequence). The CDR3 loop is CASSAVGVTAYGYTF. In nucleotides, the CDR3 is TGTGCCAGCAGCGCAGTGGGGGTTACAGCTTATGGCTACACCTTC. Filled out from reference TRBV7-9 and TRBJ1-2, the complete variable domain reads DTGVSQNPRHKITKRGQNVTFRCDPISEHNRLYWYRQTLGQGPEFLTYFQNEAQLEKSRLLSDRFSAERPKGSFSTLEIQRTEQGDSAMYLCASSAVGVTAYGYTFGSGTRLTVV.

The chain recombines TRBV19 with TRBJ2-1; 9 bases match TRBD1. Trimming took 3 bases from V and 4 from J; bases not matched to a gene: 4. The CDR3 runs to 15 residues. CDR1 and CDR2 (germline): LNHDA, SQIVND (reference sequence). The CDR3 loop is CASSITGGLYNEQFF. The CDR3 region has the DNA TGTGCCAGTAGTATCACAGGGGGCCTGTACAATGAGCAGTTCTTC.

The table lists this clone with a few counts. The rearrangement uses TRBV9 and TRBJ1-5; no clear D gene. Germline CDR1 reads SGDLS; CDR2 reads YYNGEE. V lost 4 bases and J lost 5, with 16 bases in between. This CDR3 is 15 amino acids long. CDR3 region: CASSSWVGEDQPQHF. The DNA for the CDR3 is TGTGCCAGCAGCTCTTGGGTCGGGGAGGATCAGCCCCAGCATTTT.

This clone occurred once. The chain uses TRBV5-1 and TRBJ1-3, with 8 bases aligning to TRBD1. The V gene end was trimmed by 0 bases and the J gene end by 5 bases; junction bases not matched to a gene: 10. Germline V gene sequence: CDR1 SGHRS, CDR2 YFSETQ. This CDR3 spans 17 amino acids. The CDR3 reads CASSLGDRMGPRNTIYF. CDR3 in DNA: TGCGCCAGCAGCTTGGGGGACAGGATGGGGCCCCGAAACACCATATATTTT.

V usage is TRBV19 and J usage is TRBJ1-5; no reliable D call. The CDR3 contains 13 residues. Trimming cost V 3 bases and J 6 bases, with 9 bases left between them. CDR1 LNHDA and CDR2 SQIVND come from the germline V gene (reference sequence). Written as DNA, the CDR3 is TGTGCCAGTAGTATGTCCGGGAGTCAGCCCCAGCATTTT. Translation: CASSMSGSQPQHF.

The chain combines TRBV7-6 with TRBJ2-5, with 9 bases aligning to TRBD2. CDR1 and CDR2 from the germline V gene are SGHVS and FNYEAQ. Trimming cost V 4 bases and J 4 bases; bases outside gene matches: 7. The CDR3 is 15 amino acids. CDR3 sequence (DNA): TGTGCCAGCAGCTCAAGCGGGGGGCAACTAGAGACCCAGTACTTC. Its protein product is CASSSSGGQLETQYF. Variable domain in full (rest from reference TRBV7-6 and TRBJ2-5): GAGVSQSPRYKVTKRGQDVALRCDPISGHVSLYWYRQALGQGPEFLTYFNYEAQQDKSGLPNDRFSAERPEGSISTLTIQRTEQRDSAMYRCASSSSGGQLETQYFGPGTRLLVL.

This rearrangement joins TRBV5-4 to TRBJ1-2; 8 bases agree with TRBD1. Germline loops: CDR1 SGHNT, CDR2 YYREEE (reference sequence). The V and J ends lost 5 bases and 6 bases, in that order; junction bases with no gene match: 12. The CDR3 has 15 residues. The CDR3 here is CASSYQGAMVDGYTF. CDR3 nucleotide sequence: TGTGCCAGCAGTTATCAGGGGGCAATGGTGGATGGCTACACCTTC.

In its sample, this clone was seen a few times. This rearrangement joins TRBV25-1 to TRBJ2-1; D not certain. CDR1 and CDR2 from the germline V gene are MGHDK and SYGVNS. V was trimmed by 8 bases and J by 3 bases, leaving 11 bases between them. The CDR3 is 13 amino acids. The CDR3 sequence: CASASTVYNEQFF. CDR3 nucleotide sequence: TGTGCCAGCGCGAGCACCGTCTACAATGAGCAGTTCTTC. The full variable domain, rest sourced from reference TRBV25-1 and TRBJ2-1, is EADIYQTPRYLVIGTGKKITLECSQTMGHDKMYWYQQDPGMELHLIHYSYGVNSTEKGDLSSESTVSRIRTEHFPLTLESARPSHTSQYLCASASTVYNEQFFGPGTRLTVL.